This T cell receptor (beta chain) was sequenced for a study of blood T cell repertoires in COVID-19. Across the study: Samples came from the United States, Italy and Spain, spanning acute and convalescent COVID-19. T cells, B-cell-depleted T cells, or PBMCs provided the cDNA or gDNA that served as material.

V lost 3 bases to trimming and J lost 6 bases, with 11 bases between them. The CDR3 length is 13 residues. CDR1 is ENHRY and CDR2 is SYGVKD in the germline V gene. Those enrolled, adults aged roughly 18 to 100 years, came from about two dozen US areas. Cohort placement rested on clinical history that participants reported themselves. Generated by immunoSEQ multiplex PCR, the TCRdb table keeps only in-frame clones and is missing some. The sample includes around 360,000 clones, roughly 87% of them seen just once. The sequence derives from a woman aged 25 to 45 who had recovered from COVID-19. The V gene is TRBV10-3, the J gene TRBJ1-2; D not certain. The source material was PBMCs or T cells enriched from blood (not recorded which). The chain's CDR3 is CAISEAAADGYTF. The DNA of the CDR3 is TGTGCCATCAGTGAAGCGGCGGCAGATGGCTACACCTTC.